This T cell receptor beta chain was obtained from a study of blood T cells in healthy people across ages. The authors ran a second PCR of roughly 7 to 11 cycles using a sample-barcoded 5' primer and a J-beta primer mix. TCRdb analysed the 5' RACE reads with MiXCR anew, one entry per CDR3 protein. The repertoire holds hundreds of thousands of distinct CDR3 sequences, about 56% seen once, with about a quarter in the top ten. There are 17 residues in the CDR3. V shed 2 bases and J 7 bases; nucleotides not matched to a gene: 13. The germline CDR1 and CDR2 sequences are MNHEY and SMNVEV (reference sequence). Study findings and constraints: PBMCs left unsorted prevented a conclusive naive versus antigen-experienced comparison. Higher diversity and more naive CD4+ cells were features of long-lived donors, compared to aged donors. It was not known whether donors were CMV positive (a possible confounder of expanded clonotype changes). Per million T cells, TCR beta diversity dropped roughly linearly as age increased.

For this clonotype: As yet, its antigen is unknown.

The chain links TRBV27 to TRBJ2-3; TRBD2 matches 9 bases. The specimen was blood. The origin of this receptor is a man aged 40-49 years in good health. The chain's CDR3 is CASSLIQREAQGHTQYF. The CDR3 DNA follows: TGTGCCAGCAGTTTAATCCAGCGGGAGGCCCAGGGTCATACGCAGTATTTT.